This T cell receptor (beta chain) was sequenced in a study of patients and donors after allogeneic stem cell transplantation. One entry per CDR3 protein results from TCRdb running MiXCR on the RT-PCR reads. This sample yields about a million distinct CDR3 sequences, of which roughly 18% are seen a single time; approximately 5.9% belongs to the top ten. The CDR3 length is 20 residues. The germline gives CDR1 MGHRA, CDR2 YSYEKL. Trimming cost V 1 base and J 1 base, with 25 bases left between them. The chain uses TRBV4-1 and TRBJ1-1; tentative D call: TRBD1 (6 bases). Sequencing used blood, either unsorted or a sorted T cell fraction (not recorded which). The receptor comes from a human donor who was either an allogeneic HSCT recipient or a stem cell or donor lymphocyte infusion donor (not recorded which). It is not recorded whose cells these are; they may come from a transplant donor. CDR3 coding DNA: TGCGCCAGCAGCCAAGTTGGGTCTCGGCTTCGGGGGGCCCAGAACACTGAAGCTTTCTTT. Its translation: CASSQVGSRLRGAQNTEAFF.